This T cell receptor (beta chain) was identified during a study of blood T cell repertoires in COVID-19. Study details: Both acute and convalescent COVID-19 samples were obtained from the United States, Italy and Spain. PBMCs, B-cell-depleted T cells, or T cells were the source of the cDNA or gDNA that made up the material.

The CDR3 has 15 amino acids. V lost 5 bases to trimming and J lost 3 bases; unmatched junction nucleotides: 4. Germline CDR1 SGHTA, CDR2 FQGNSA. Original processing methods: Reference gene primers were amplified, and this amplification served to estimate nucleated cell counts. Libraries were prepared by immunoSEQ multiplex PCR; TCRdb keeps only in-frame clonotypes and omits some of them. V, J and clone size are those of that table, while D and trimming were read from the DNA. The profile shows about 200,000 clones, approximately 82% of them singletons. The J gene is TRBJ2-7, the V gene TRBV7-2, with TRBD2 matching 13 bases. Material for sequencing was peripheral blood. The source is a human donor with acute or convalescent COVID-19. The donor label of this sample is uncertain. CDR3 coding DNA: TGTGCCAGCAGCCCTAGGACTAGCGGGAGCTACGAGCAGTACTTC. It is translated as CASSPRTSGSYEQYF.